The rows below give T cell receptor beta chains drawn from one sample of a study of beta chain features in type 1 diabetes. Method: immunoSEQ multiplex PCR; TCRdb's copy keeps in-frame clones and lacks some. The sample has over 200,000 clones; roughly 11% are singletons. Source material: naive CD4+ T cells from blood. These TCRs come from a man aged 25 to 40 with type 1 diabetes. CDR3s include the opening cysteine and the closing phenylalanine or tryptophan. The order of the fields is J gene, CDR3 length, clone size, V gene, D gene, CDR3 protein, CDR3 DNA. A D gene is named only where the DNA matches it firmly. Rows may omit the clone size; those that give it use once, few, many or a size class.

TRBJ1-2	17	-	TRBV2	-	CASGALGDVALVRGYTF	TGTGCCAGCGGCGCCTTGGGAGATGTAGCTCTAGTCCGTGGCTACACCTTC
TRBJ2-7	12	few	TRBV19	TRBD1	CASRRQGGEQYF	TGTGCCAGTAGACGACAGGGCGGCGAGCAGTACTTC
TRBJ1-1	14	-	TRBV6-5	TRBD1	CASSRDSLNTEAFF	TGTGCCAGCAGTAGGGACAGCCTGAACACTGAAGCTTTCTTT
TRBJ1-2	14	few	TRBV5-1	-	CASSLGDTNYGYTF	TGCGCCAGCAGCCTGGGGGACACTAACTATGGCTACACCTTC
TRBJ2-7	15	-	TRBV7-9	TRBD1	CASSPKGARVLEQYF	TGTGCCAGCAGCCCTAAGGGGGCGAGGGTATTGGAGCAGTACTTC
TRBJ1-2	13	-	TRBV6-5	-	CASSYFAGYGYTF	TGTGCCAGCAGTTACTTCGCGGGCTATGGCTACACCTTC
TRBJ1-6	12	few	TRBV28	TRBD1	CASRRQGGTLHF	TGTGCCAGCCGACGACAGGGAGGAACCCTCCACTTT
TRBJ1-1	13	few	TRBV30	-	CAWSVQGFSEAFF	TGTGCCTGGAGTGTTCAGGGTTTTAGTGAAGCTTTCTTT
TRBJ2-3	16	few	TRBV4-3	TRBD2	CASSQPLAGRTDTQYF	TGCGCCAGCAGCCAACCACTAGCGGGGCGAACAGATACGCAGTATTTT
TRBJ2-3	16	few	TRBV15	TRBD2	CATSRGLASSTDTQYF	TGTGCCACCAGCCGGGGACTAGCATCTAGCACAGATACGCAGTATTTT
TRBJ2-5	16	-	TRBV10-3	TRBD1	CAIRENRDRGLETQYF	TGTGCCATCAGGGAAAACCGGGACAGGGGGCTGGAGACCCAGTACTTC
TRBJ2-5	14	-	TRBV18	TRBD1	CASSHDRDRETQYF	TGTGCCAGCTCACACGACCGGGACAGGGAGACCCAGTACTTC
TRBJ1-4	14	few	TRBV27	-	CASSIQGQGEKLFF	TGTGCCAGCAGTATACAGGGCCAGGGTGAAAAACTGTTTTTT
TRBJ1-2	15	-	TRBV5-6	TRBD1	CASSPRTGSAYGYTF	TGTGCCAGCAGCCCTAGGACAGGGAGCGCCTATGGCTACACCTTC
TRBJ2-5	15	-	TRBV7-3	TRBD1	CASSAGTGPQETQYF	TGTGCCAGCAGCGCAGGGACAGGGCCACAAGAGACCCAGTACTTC
TRBJ2-1	16	-	TRBV5-1	-	CASSWGGQSSYNEQFF	TGCGCCAGCAGCTGGGGGGGGCAGAGCTCCTACAATGAGCAGTTCTTC
TRBJ1-1	10	-	TRBV30	-	CAWGNTEAFF	TGTGCCTGGGGCAACACTGAAGCTTTCTTT
TRBJ2-2	15	few	TRBV6-6	TRBD2	CASSSSTSGGSELFF	TGTGCCAGCAGTTCCTCGACTAGCGGGGGTTCCGAGCTGTTTTTT
TRBJ2-2	15	few	TRBV12-5	-	CASGLAQRTTGELFF	TGTGCTAGTGGTTTGGCCCAGCGGACCACCGGGGAGCTGTTTTTT